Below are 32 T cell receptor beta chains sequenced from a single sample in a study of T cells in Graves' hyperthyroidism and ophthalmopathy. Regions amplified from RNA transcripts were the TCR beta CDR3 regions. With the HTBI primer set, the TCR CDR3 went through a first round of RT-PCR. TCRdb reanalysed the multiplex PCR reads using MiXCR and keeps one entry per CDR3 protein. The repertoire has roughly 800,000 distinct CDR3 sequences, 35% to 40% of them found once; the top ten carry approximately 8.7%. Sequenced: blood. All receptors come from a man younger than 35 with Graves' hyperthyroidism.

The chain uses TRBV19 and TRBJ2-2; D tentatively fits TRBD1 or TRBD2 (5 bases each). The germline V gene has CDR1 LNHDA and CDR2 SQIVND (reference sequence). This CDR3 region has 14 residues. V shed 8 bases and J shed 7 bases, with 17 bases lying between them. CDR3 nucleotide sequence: TGTGCCAGTGTATCCGGGGCCGTAGGCGGGGAGCTGTTTTTT. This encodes CASVSGAVGGELFF.

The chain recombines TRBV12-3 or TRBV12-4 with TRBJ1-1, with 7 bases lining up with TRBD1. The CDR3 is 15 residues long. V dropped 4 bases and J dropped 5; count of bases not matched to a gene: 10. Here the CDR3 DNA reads TGTGCCAGCAGTTACCCCCAGGGGGTTAGAACTGAAGCTTTCTTT. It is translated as CASSYPQGVRTEAFF.

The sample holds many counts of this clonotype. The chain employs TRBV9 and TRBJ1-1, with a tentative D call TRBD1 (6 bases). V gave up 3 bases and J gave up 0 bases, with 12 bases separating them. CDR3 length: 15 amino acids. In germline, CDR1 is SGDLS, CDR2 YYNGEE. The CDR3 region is CASSALQGLNTEAFF. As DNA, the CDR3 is TGTGCCAGCAGCGCGCTACAGGGTTTGAACACTGAAGCTTTCTTT.

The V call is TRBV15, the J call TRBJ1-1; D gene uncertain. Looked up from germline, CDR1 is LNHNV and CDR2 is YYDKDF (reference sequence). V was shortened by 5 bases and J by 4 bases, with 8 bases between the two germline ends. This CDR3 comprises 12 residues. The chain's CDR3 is CATSLESTEAFF. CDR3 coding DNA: TGTGCCACCAGCTTGGAGAGCACTGAAGCTTTCTTT.

CDR3: CASSMGSIEAFF. For the CDR3, the DNA is TGTGCCAGTAGTATGGGGTCCATAGAAGCTTTCTTT. V usage is TRBV19 and J usage is TRBJ1-1; D is ambiguous. CDR1 is LNHDA, CDR2 SQIVND, per germline (reference sequence). CDR3 size: 12 residues. V lost 3 bases and J 8 bases, leaving 10 bases between the germline ends. The full variable domain, completed using reference TRBV19 and TRBJ1-1, is DGGITQSPKYLFRKEGQNVTLSCEQNLNHDAMYWYRQDPGQGLRLIYYSQIVNDFQKGDIAEGYSVSREKKESFPLTVTSAQKNPTAFYLCASSMGSIEAFFGQGTRLTVV.

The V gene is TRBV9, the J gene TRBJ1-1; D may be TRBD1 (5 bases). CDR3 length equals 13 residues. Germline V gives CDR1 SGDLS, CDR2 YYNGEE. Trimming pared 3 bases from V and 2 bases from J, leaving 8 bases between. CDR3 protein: CASSGGRNTEAFF. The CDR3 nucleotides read TGTGCCAGCAGCGGGGGGAGAAACACTGAAGCTTTCTTT.

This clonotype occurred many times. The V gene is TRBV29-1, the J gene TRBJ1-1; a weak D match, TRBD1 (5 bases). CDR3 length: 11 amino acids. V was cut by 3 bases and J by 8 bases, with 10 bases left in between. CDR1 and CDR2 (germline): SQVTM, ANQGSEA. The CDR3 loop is CSVERGLEAFF. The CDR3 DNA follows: TGCAGCGTTGAGCGGGGACTAGAAGCTTTCTTT.

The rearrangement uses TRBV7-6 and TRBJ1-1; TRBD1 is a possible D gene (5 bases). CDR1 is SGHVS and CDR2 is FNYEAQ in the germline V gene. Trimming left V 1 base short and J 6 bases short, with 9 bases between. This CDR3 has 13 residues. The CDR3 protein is CASSLGPRAEAFF. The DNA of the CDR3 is TGTGCCAGCAGCTTAGGACCCAGGGCTGAAGCTTTCTTT.

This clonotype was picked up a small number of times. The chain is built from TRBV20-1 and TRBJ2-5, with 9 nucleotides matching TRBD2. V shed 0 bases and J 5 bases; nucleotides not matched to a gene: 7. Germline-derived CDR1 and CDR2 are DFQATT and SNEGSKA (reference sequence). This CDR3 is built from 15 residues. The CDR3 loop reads CSARDLGLAGETQYF. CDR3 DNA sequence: TGCAGTGCTAGAGATCTCGGGCTAGCGGGGGAGACCCAGTACTTC.

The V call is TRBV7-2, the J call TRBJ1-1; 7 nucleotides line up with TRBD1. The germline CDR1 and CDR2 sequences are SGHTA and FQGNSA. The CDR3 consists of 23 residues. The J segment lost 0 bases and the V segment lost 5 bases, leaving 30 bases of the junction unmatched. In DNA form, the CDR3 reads TGTGCCAGCAGCCACGAGGAGAGCAGACAGAGGTCAGACAGGGCCGTCATGAACACTGAAGCTTTCTTT. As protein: CASSHEESRQRSDRAVMNTEAFF.

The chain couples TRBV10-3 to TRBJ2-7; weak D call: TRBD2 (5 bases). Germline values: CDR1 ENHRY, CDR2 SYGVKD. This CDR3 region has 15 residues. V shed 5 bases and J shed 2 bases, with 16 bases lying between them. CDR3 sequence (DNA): TGTGCCATCAGTATCGGGGAACTTGGGGCCTACGAGCAGTACTTC. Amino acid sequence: CAISIGELGAYEQYF.

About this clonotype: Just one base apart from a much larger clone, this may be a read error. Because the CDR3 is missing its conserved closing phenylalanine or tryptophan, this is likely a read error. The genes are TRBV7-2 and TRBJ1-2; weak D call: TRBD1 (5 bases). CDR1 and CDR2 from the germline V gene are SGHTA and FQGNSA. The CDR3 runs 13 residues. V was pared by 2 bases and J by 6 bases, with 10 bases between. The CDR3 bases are TGTGCCAGCAGCTTATTGGGGGGGGATGGCTACACCTCC. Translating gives CASSLLGGDGYTS.

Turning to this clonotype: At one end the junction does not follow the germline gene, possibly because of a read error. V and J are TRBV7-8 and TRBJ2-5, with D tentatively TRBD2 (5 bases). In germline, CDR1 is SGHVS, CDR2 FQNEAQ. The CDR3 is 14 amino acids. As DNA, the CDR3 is TGTGCCAGCGGCTTCTGGGGAGTAGCGGAGACCCAGTACTTC. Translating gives CASGFWGVAETQYF.

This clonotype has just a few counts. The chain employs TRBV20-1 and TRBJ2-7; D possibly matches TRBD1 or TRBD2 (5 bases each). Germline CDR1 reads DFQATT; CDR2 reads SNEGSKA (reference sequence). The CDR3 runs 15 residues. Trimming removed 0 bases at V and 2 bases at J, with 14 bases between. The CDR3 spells CSARDGSGATYEQYF. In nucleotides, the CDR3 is TGCAGTGCTAGAGATGGGTCCGGGGCGACCTACGAGCAGTACTTC.

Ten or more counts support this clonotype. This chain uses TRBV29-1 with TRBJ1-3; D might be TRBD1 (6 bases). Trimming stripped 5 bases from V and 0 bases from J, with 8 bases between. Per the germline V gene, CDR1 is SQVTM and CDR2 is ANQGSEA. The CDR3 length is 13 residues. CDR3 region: CSVRDNSGNTIYF. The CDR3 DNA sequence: TGCAGCGTTCGGGACAACTCTGGAAACACCATATATTTT.

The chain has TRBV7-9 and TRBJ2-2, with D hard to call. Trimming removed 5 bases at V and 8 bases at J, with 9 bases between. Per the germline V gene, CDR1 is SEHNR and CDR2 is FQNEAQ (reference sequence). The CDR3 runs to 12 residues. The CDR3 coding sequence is TGTGCCAGCAGCACCGCCACAGGGGAGCTGTTTTTT. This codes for CASSTATGELFF.

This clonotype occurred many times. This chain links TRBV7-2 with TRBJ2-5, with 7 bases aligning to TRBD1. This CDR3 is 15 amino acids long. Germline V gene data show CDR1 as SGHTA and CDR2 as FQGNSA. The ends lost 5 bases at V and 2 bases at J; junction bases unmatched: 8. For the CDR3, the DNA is TGTGCCAGCAGCCGCCGGGACAGACGACAAGAGACCCAGTACTTC. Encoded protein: CASSRRDRRQETQYF.

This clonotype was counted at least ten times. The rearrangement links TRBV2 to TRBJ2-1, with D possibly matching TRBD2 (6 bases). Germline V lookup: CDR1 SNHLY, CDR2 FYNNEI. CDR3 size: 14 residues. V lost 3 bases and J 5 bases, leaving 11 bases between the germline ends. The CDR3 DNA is TGTGCCAGCAGTGACGGGGGAGCCCACAATGAGCAGTTCTTC. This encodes CASSDGGAHNEQFF.

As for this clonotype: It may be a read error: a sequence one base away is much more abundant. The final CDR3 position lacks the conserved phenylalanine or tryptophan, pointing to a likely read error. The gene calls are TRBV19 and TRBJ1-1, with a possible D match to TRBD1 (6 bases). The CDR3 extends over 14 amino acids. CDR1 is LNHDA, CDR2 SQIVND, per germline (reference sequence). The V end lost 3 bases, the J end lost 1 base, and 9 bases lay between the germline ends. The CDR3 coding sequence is TGTGCCAGTAGTATTGGACAGACGAACACTGAAGCTTTCCTT. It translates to CASSIGQTNTEAFL.

CDR3 protein: CAISARTGVSEQYF. The DNA for the CDR3 is TGTGCCATCAGTGCAAGGACAGGGGTGAGTGAGCAGTACTTC. V and J are TRBV10-3 and TRBJ2-7; TRBD1 matches 9 bases. Trimming removed 4 bases from V and 7 bases from J; junction bases left unmatched: 8. This CDR3 region has 14 residues. Germline V lookup: CDR1 ENHRY, CDR2 SYGVKD.

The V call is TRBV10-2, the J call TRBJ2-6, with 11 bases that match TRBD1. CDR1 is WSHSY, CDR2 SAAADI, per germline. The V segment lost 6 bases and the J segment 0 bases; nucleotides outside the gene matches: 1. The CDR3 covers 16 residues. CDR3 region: CASSGTGGSGANVLTF. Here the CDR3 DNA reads TGCGCCAGCAGCGGGACAGGGGGCTCTGGGGCCAACGTCCTGACTTTC.

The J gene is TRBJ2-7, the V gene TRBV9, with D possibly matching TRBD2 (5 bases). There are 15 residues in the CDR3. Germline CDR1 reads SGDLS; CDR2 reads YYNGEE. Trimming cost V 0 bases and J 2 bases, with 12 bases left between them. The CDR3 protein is CASSVEPEGAYEQYF. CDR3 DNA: TGTGCCAGCAGCGTAGAACCCGAGGGAGCCTACGAGCAGTACTTC.

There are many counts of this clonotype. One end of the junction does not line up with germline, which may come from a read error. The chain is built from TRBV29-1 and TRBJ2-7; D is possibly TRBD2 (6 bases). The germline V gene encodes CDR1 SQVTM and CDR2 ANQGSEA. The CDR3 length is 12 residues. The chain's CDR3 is CSVEAHPGLLHF. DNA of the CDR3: TGCAGCGTTGAAGCTCATCCGGGACTTCTCCACTTC.

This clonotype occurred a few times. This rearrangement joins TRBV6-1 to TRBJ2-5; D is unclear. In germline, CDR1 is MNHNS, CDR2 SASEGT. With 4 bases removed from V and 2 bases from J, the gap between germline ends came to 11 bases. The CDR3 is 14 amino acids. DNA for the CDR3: TGTGCCAGCAGTGGTAGGGTTAGGCAAGAGACCCAGTACTTC. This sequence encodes CASSGRVRQETQYF.

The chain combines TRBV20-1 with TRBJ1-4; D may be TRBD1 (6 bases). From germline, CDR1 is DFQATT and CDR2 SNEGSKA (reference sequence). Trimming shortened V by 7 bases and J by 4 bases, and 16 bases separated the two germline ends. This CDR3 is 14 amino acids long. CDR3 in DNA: TGCAGTGTCAACTCAGGGACATTTAATGAAAAACTGTTTTTT. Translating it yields CSVNSGTFNEKLFF.

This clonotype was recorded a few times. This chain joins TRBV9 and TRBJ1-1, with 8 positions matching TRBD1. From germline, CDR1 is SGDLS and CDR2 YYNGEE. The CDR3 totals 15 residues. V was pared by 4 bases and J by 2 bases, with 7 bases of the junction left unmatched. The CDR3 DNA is TGTGCCAGCAGCTACCCGGGACAGGCTAACACTGAAGCTTTCTTT. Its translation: CASSYPGQANTEAFF.

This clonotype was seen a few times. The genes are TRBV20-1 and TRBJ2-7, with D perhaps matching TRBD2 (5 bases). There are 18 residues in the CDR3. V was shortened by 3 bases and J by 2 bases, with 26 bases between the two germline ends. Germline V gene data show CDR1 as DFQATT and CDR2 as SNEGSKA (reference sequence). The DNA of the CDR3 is TGCAGTGCTAGTCTCCGGGATGCCCCTACCATCGCCCCCTACGAGCAGTACTTC. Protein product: CSASLRDAPTIAPYEQYF.

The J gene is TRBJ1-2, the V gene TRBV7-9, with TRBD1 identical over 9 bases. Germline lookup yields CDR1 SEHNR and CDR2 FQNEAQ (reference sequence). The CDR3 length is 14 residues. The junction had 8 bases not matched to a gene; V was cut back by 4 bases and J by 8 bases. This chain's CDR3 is CASSSTRTGEGYTF. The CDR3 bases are TGTGCCAGCAGCTCCACTCGGACAGGGGAGGGCTACACCTTC.

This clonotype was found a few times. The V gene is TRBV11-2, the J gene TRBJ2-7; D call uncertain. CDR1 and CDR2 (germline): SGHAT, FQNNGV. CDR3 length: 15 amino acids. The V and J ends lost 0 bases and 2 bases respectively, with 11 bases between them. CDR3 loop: CASSLDPGRPYEQYF. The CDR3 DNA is TGTGCCAGCAGCTTAGATCCCGGCAGACCCTACGAGCAGTACTTC.

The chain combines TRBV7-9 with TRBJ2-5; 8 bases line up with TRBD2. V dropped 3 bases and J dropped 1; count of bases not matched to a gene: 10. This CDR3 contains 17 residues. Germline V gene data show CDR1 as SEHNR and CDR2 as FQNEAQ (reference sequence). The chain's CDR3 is CASSFSRNSGVQETQYF. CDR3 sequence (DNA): TGTGCCAGCAGCTTCTCCCGCAATAGCGGGGTCCAAGAGACCCAGTACTTC.

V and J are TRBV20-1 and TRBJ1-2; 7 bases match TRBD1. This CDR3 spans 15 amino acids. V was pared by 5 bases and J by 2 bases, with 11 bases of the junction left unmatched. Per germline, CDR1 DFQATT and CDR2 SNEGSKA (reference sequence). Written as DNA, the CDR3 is TGCAGTGCTCCGAAATGGGACAGTCGAAACTATGGCTACACCTTC. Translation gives CSAPKWDSRNYGYTF.

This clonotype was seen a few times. In nucleotides, the CDR3 is TGTGCCAGTAGCTACTCCGGGACGGCTATGGAAGCTTTCTTT. Translating gives CASSYSGTAMEAFF. J is TRBJ1-1 and V is TRBV19; possibly TRBD1 for D (5 bases). Trimming shortened V by 6 bases and J by 8 bases, and 19 bases separated the two germline ends. Germline CDR1 and CDR2: LNHDA and SQIVND (reference sequence). The CDR3 spans 14 residues. The whole variable domain, filled in from reference TRBV19 and TRBJ1-1, reads DGGITQSPKYLFRKEGQNVTLSCEQNLNHDAMYWYRQDPGQGLRLIYYSQIVNDFQKGDIAEGYSVSREKKESFPLTVTSAQKNPTAFYLCASSYSGTAMEAFFGQGTRLTVV.